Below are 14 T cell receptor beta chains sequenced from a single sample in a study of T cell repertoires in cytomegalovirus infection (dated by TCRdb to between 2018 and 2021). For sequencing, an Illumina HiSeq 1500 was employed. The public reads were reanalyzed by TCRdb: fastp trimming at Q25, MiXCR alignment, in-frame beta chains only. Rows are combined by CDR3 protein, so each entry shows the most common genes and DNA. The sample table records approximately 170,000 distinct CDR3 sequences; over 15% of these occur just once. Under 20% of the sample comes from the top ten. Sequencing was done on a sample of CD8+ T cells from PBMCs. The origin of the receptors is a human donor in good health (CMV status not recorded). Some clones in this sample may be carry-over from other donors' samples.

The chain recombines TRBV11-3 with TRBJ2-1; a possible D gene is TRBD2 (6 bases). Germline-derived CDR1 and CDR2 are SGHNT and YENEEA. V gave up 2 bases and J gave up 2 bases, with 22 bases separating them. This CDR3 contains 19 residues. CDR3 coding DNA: TGTGCCAGCAGCTTACGACCCCCCTGGGCGGGACCCCCCTACAATGAGCAGTTCTTC. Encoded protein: CASSLRPPWAGPPYNEQFF.

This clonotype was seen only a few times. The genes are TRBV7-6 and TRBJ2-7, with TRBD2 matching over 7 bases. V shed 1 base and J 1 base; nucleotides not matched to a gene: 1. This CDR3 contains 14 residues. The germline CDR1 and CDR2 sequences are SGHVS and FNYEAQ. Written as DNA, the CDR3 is TGTGCCAGCAGCTTAGGGCGGGGGTCCTACGAGCAGTACTTC. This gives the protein CASSLGRGSYEQYF.

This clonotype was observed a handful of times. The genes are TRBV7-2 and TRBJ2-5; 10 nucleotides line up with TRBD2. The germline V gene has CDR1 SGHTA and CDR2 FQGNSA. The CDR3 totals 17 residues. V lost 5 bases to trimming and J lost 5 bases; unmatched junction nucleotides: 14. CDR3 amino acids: CASSPESSGRAVETQYF. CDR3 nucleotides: TGTGCCAGCAGCCCGGAATCTAGCGGGAGAGCCGTTGAGACCCAGTACTTC.

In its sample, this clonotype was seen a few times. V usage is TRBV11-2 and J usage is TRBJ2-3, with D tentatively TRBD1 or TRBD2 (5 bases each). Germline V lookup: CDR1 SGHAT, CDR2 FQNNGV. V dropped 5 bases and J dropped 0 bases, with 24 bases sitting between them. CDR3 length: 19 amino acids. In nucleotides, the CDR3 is TGTGCCAGCAGCCGCTTTAAATCGAGGGGAAAATCTAGCACAGATACGCAGTATTTT. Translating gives CASSRFKSRGKSSTDTQYF.

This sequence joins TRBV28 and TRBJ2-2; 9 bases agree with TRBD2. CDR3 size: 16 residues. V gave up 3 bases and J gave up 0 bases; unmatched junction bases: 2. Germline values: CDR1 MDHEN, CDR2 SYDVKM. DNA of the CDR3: TGTGCCAGCAGTTTTCTAGCGGGAACGAACACCGGGGAGCTGTTTTTT. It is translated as CASSFLAGTNTGELFF. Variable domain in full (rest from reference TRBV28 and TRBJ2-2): DVKVTQSSRYLVKRTGEKVFLECVQDMDHENMFWYRQDPGLGLRLIYFSYDVKMKEKGDIPEGYSVSREKKERFSLILESASTNQTSMYLCASSFLAGTNTGELFFGEGSRLTVL.

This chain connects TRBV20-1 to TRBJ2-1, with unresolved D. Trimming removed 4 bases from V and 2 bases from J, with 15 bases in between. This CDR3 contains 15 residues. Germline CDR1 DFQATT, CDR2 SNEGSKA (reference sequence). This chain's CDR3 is CSATFRTNTYNEQFF. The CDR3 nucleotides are TGCAGTGCTACTTTCCGAACTAATACCTACAATGAGCAGTTCTTC.

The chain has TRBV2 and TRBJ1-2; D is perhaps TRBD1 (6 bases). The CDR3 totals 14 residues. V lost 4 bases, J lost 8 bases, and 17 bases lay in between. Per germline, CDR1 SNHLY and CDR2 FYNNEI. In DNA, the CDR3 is TGTGCCAGCAGTGGCGGGGGGCCCCTGCGGGGCTACACCTTC. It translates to CASSGGGPLRGYTF.

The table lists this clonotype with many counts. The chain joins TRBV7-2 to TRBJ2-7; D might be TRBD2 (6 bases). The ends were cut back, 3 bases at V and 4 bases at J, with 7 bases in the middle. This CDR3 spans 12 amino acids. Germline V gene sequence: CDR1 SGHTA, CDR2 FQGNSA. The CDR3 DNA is TGTGCCAGCAGCTTCCGGGGGTACGAGCAGTACTTC. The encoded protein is CASSFRGYEQYF.

The CDR3 DNA follows: TGTGCCAGCAGTGTGACAGGGGGCGCGAACTATGGCTACACCTTC. Translated: CASSVTGGANYGYTF. V is TRBV28 and J is TRBJ1-2, with 10 positions matching TRBD1. Germline V lookup: CDR1 MDHEN, CDR2 SYDVKM. V gave up 5 bases and J gave up 2 bases; unmatched junction bases: 5. The CDR3 contains 15 residues.

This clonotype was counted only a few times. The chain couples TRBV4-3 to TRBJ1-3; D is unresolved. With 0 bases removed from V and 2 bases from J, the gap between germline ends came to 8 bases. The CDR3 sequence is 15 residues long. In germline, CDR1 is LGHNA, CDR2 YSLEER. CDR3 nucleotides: TGCGCCAGCAGCCAAGAGAGTGGGACTGGAAACACCATATATTTT. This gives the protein CASSQESGTGNTIYF.

DNA of the CDR3: TGTGCCAGCAGTTTTTATGCGGAGGCCCCCTACGAGCAGTACTTC. Amino acid sequence: CASSFYAEAPYEQYF. The rearrangement links TRBV28 to TRBJ2-7; tentatively, D is TRBD2 (5 bases). V lost 3 bases to trimming and J lost 2 bases, with 14 bases between them. Germline V gene lookup returns CDR1 MDHEN and CDR2 SYDVKM. The CDR3 runs to 15 residues.

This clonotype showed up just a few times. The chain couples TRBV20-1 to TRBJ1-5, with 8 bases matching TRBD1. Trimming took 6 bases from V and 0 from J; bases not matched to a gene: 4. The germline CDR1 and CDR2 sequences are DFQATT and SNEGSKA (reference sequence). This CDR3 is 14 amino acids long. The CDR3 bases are TGCAGTGCCCGGGGACAGGATAGCAATCAGCCCCAGCATTTT. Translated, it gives CSARGQDSNQPQHF.

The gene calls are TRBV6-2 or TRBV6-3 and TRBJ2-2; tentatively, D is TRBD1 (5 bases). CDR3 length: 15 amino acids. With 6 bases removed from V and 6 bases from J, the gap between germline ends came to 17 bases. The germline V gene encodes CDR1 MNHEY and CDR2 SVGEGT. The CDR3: CASSSWVPRAGELFF. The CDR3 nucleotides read TGTGCCAGCAGCTCTTGGGTCCCCAGGGCCGGGGAGCTGTTTTTT.

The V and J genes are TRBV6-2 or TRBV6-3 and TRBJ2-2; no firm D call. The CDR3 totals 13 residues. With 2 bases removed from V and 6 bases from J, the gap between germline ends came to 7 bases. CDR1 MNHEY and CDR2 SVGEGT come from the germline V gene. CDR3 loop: CASSYRVSGELFF. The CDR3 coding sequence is TGTGCCAGCAGTTACAGGGTTTCCGGGGAGCTGTTTTTT.